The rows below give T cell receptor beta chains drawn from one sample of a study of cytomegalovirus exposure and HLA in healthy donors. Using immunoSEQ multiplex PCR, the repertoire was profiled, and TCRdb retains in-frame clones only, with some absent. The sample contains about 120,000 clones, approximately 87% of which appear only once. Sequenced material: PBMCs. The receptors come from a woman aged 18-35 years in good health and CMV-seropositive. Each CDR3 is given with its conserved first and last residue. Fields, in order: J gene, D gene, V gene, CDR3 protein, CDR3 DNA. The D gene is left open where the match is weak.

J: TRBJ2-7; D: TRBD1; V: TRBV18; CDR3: CASSLGQGNSYEQYF; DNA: TGTGCCAGCTCACTCGGACAGGGCAACTCCTACGAGCAGTACTTC
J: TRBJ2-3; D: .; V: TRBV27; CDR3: CASSRGQFYTDTQYF; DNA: TGTGCCAGCAGCCGGGGACAATTCTACACAGATACGCAGTATTTT
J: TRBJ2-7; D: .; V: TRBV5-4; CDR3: CASTTGLGDEQYF; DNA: TGTGCCAGCACCACGGGACTCGGCGACGAGCAGTACTTC
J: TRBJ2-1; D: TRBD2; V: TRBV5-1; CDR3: CASSLGRGVRDEQFF; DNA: TGCGCCAGCAGCTTGGGACGGGGGGTCCGAGATGAGCAGTTCTTC
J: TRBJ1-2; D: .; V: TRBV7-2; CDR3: CASSRLQWDTLLGGYTF; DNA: TGTGCCAGCAGCCGTCTACAGTGGGACACGCTACTTGGGGGCTACACCTTC
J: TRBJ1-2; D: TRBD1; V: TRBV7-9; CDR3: CASTPQGAYYGYTF; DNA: TGTGCCAGCACCCCCCAGGGGGCCTACTATGGCTACACCTTC
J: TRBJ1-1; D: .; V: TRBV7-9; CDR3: CASSPGGNEAFF; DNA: TGTGCCAGCAGCCCCGGCGGGAATGAAGCTTTCTTT
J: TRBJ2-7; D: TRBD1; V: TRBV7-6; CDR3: CASSSTGLDEQYF; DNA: TGTGCCAGCAGCTCGACAGGGTTAGACGAGCAGTACTTC
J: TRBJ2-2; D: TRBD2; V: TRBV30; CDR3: CAWIVSGKVNTGELFF; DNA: TGTGCCTGGATCGTTAGCGGGAAGGTGAACACCGGGGAGCTGTTTTTT
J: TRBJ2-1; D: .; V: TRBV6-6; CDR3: CATRGGPTYNEQFF; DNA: TGTGCCACAAGGGGGGGGCCTACCTACAATGAGCAGTTCTTC
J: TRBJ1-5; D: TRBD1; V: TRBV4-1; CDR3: CASSQGVTGGGQPQHF; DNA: TGCGCCAGCAGCCAAGGAGTGACAGGGGGAGGACAGCCCCAGCATTTT
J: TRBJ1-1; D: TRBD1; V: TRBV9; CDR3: CASSVAAWTGEGFEAFF; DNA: TGTGCCAGCAGCGTAGCAGCTTGGACAGGAGAAGGGTTTGAAGCTTTCTTT
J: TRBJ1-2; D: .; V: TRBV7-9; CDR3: CASSLSHREGLTDGYTF; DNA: TGTGCCAGCAGCTTAAGCCACCGGGAGGGTCTAACGGATGGCTACACCTTC
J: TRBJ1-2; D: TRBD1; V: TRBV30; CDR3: CAWTNAGGVGGYTF; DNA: TGTGCCTGGACCAATGCAGGGGGCGTAGGTGGCTACACCTTC
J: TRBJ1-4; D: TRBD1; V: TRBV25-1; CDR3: CASSGDRGNEKLFF; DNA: TGTGCCAGCAGTGGGGACAGGGGGAATGAAAAACTGTTTTTT